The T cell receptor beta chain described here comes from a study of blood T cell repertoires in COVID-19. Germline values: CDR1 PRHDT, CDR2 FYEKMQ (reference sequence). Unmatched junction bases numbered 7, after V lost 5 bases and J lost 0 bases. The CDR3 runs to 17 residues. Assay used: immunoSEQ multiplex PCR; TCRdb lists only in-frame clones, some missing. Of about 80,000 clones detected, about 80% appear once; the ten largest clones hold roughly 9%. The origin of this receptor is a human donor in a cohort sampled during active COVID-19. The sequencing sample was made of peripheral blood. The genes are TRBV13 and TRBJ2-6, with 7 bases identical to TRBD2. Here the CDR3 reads CASSRMRGSSGANVLTF. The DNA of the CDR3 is TGTGCCAGCAGCCGCATGCGGGGGAGCTCTGGGGCCAACGTCCTGACTTTC.